The sequence of this T cell receptor (beta chain) was determined in a study of identical twins. A universal primer site was incorporated via template switching, and the cDNA contained unique molecular identifiers. TCRdb itself ran the 5' RACE reads through MiXCR, one entry per CDR3 protein. The repertoire holds approximately 350,000 distinct CDR3 sequences, with 12% as singletons. This clonotype was counted only a few times. The CDR3 sequence is 14 residues long. The germline V gene encodes CDR1 DFQATT and CDR2 SNEGSKA (reference sequence). The V and J ends lost 0 bases and 2 bases respectively, with 10 bases between them. Another study also made use of these data, one on yellow fever vaccine responses in identical twins. Turning to that study: The T cell response to vaccination in identical twins was reportedly partly convergent and partly personalized.

The receptor comes from a woman younger than 35 in good health. Sequenced: CD8+ T cells sorted from blood. The rearrangement links TRBV20-1 to TRBJ2-5, with D possibly being TRBD1 or TRBD2 (5 bases each). As DNA, the CDR3 is TGCAGTGCTAGAGATCCGGGACCACAAGAGACCCAGTACTTC. Its translation: CSARDPGPQETQYF.